This T cell receptor (beta chain) originates from a study of OX40 agonist ivuxolimab in advanced cancers. Study-level findings and limits: Which antigen the expanded peripheral T cells recognized is unknown. Expanded clones were, on average, more numerous among CD8+ T cells than CD4+.

CDR1 is SGHVS, CDR2 FNYEAQ, per germline. The CDR3 sequence is 13 residues long. V was shortened by 4 bases and J by 2 bases, with 7 bases between the two germline ends. In regard to this clone: Its antigen remains unidentified.

Sequencing was performed with immunoSEQ multiplex PCR; in TCRdb, only in-frame clones are kept and a portion is missing. This sample yields 20,000 to 25,000 clones, of which approximately 84% are seen a single time; around a third belongs to the top ten. The receptor was derived from an adult with an advanced solid tumor such as melanoma, head and neck, liver or kidney cancer. Sequenced here: CD4+ or CD8+ T cells sorted from blood, sampled in a trial of the OX40 agonist ivuxolimab. V and J are TRBV7-6 and TRBJ2-3; D ambiguous. In DNA, the CDR3 is TGTGCCAGCAGCTCCCACCACACAGATACGCAGTATTTT. It encodes CASSSHHTDTQYF. The full variable domain, in which reference TRBV7-6 and TRBJ2-3 provide the parts outside the CDR3, is GAGVSQSPRYKVTKRGQDVALRCDPISGHVSLYWYRQALGQGPEFLTYFNYEAQQDKSGLPNDRFSAERPEGSISTLTIQRTEQRDSAMYRCASSSHHTDTQYFGPGTRLTVL.